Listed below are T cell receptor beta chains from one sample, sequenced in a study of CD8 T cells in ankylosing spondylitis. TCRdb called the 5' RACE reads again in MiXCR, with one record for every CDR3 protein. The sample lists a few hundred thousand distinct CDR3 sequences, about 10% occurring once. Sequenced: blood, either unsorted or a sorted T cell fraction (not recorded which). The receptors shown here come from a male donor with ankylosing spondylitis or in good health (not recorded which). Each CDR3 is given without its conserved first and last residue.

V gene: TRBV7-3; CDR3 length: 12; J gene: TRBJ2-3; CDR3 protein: ASSTGGGTDTQY
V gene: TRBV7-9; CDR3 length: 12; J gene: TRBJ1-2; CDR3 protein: ASSLEAGGTGYT
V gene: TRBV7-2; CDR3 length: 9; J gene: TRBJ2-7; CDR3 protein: ASSLNSGEY
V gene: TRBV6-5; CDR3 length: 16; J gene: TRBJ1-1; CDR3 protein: ASSYHAGGSRVNTEAF
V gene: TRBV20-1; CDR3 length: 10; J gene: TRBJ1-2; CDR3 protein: SAREGPDGYT
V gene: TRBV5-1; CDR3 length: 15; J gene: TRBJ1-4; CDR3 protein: ASSQAGFGGANEKLF
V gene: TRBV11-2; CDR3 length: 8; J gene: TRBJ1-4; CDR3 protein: ASRNEKLF
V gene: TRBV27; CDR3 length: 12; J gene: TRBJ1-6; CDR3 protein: ASSLEGRGSPLH
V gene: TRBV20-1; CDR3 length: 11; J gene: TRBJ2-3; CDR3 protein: SGWGGNSNTQY
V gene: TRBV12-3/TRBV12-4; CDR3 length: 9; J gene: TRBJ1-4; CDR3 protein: ASSGHEKLF
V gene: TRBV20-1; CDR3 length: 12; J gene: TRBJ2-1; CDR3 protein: RIPGRDPYNEQF
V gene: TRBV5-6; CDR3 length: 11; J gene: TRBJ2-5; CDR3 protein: ASSAWTTRTQY
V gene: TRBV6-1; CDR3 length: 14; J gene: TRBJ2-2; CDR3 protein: ASRLPGRVDTGELF
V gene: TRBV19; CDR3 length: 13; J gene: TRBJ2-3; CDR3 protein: ASSSGGGAGDTQY
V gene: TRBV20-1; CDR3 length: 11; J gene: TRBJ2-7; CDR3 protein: SARQGSSYEQY
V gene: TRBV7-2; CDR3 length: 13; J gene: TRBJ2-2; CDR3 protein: ASSLWPGLTGELF